The following is a T cell receptor beta chain sequence with its context. The source of the sample is a study of OX40 agonist ivuxolimab in advanced cancers. The CDR3 spans 15 residues. Germline CDR1 MDHEN, CDR2 SYDVKM. Trimming cost V 3 bases and J 6 bases, with 15 bases left between them. This table comes from immunoSEQ multiplex PCR, and its TCRdb copy is limited to in-frame clones, with some not included. The sample includes some 80,000 clones, 85% of them seen just once. This chain joins TRBV28 and TRBJ2-4; D is perhaps TRBD2 (7 bases). The sequencing used CD4+ or CD8+ T cells sorted from blood, collected in a trial of the OX40 agonist ivuxolimab. The receptor was isolated from an adult with an advanced solid tumor such as melanoma, head and neck, liver or kidney cancer. CDR3 region: CASSFARGGGNIQYF. Written as DNA, the CDR3 is TGTGCCAGCAGTTTCGCCAGGGGCGGGGGAAACATTCAGTACTTC.